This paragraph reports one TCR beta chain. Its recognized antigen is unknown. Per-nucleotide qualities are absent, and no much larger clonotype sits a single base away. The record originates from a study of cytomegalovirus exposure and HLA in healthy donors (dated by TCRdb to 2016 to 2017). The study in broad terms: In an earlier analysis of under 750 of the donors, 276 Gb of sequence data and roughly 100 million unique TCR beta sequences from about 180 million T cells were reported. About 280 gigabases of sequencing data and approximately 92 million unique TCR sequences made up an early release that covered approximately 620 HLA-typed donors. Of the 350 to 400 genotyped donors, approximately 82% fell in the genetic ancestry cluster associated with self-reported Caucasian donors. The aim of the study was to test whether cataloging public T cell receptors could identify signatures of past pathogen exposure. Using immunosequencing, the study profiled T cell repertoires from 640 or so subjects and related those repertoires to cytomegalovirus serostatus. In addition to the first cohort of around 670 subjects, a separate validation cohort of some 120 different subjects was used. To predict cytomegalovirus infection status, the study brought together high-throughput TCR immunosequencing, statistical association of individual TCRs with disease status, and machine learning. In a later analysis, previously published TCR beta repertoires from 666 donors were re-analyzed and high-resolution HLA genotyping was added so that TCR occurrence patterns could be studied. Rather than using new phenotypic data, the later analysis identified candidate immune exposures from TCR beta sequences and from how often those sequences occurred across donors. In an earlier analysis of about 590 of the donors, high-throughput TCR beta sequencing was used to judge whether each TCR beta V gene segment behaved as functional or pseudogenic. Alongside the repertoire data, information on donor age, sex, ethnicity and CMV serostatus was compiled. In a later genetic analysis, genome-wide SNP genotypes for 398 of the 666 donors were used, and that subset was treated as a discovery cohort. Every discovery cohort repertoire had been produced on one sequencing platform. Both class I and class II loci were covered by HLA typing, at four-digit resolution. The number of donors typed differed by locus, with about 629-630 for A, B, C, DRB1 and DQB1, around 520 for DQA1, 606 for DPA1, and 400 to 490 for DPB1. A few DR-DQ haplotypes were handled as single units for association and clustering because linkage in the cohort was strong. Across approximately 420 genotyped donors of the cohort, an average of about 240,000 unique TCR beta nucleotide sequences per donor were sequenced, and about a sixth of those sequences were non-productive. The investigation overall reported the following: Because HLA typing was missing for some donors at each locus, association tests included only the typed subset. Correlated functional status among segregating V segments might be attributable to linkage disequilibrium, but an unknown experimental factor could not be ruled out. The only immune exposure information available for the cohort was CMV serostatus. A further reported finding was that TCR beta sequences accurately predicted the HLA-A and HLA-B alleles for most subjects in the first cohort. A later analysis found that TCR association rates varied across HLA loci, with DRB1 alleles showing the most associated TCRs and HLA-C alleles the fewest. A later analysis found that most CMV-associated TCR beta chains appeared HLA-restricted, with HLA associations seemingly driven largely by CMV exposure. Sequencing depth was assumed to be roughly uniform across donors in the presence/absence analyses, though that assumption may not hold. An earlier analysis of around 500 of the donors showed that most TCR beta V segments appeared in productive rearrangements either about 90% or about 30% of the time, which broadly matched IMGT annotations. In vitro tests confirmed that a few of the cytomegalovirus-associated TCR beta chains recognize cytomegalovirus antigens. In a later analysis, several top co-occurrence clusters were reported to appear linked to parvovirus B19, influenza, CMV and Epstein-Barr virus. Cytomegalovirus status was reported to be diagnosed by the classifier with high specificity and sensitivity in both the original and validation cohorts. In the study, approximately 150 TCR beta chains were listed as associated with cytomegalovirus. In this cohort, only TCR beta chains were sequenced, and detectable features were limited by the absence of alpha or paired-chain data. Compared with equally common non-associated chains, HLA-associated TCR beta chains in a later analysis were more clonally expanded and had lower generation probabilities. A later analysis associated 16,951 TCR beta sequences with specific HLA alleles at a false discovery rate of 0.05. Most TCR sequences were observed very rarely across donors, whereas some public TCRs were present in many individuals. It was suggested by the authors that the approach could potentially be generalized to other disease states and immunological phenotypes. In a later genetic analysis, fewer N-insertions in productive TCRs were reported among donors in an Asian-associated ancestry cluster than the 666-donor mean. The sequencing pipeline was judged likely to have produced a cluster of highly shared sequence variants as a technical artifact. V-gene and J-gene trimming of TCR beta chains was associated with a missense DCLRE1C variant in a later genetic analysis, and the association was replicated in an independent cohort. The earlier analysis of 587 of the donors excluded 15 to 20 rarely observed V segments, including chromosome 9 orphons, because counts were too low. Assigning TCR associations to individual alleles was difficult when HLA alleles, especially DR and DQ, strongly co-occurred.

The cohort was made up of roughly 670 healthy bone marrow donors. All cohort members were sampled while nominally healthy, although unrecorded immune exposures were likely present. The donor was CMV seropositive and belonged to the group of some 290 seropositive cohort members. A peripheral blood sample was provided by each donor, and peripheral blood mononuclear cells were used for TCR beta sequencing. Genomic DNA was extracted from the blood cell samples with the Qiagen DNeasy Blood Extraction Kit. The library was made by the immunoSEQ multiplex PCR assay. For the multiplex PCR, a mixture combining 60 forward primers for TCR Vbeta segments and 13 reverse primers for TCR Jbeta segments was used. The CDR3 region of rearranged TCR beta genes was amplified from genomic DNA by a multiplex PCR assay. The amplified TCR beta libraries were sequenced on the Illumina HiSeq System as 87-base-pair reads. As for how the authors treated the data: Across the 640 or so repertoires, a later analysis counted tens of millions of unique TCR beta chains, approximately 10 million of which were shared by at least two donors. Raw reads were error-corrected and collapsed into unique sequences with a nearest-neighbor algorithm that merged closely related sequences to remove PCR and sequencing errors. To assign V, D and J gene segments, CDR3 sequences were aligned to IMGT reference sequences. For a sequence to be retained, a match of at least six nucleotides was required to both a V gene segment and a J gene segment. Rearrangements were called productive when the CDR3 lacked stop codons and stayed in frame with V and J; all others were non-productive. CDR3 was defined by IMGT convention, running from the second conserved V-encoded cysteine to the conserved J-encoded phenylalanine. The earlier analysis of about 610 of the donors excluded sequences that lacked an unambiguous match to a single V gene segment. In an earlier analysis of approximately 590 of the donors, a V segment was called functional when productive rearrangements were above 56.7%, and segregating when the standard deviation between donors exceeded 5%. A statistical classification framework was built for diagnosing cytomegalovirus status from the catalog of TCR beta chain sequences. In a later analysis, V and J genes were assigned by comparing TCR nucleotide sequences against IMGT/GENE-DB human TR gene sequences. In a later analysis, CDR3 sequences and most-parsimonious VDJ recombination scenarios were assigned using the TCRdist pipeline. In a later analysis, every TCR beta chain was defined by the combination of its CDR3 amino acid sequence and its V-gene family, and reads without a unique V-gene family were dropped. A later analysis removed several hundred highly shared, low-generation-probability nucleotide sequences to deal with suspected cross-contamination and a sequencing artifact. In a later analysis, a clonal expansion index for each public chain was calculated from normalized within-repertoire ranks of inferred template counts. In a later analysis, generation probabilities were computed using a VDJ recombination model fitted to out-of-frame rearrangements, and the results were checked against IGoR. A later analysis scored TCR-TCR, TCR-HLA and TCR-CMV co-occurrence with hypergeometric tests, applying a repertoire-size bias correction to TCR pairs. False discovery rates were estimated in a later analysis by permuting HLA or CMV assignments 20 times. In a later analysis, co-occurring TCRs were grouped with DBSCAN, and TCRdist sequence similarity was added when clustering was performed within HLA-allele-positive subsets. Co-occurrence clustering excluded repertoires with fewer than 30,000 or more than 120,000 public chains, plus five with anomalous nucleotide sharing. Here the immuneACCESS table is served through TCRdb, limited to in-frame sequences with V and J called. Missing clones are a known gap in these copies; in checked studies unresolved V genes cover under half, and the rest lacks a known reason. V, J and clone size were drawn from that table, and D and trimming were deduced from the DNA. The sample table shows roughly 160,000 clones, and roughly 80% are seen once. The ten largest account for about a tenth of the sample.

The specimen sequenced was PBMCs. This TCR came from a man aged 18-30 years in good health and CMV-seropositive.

CDR3 reads: CASRQTRTPNEKLFF. The DNA is as follows: TGTGCCAGCAGACAAACCCGAACCCCTAATGAAAAACTGTTTTTT. This sequence uses TRBV2 and TRBJ1-4; too little of a D gene remains to name it. The cysteine opens and the phenylalanine closes a CDR3 of 15 amino acids. Only the CDR3 DNA stays, 45 bases, in frame from base 1. The junction carries 14 bases between V and J, which are trimmed by 6 bases and 3 bases respectively. CDR1 SNHLY and CDR2 FYNNEI are derived from the germline V gene.